This paragraph reports one T cell receptor beta chain. Original processing methods: Counts of nucleated cells, estimated from reference gene primer amplification, were obtained. Using immunoSEQ multiplex PCR, the repertoire was profiled, and TCRdb retains in-frame clones only, with some absent. D and trimming come from the DNA, and the V and J calls and clone size come from that table. The sample has about 170,000 clones, around nine tenths seen once. This entry belongs to a study of blood T cell repertoires in COVID-19. For the study at large: COVID-19 samples collected from the United States, Italy and Spain covered acute and convalescent phases. Nucleic acid was either cDNA or gDNA, and it came from T cells, B-cell-depleted T cells, or PBMCs.

Source material: peripheral blood. The TCR comes from a man aged 18 to 29 with active or convalescent COVID-19.

CDR3 loop: CASSPNLAGASEQYF. Here the CDR3 DNA reads TGTGCCAGCTCACCTAATCTCGCGGGAGCGTCCGAGCAGTACTTC. The gene calls are TRBV18 and TRBJ2-7, with 7 bases aligning to TRBD2. Germline CDR1 KGHSH, CDR2 LQKENI. V shed 3 bases and J 6 bases; nucleotides not matched to a gene: 11. This CDR3 comprises 15 residues. Full variable domain (rest looked up from reference TRBV18 and TRBJ2-7): NAGVMQNPRHLVRRRGQEARLRCSPMKGHSHVYWYRQLPEEGLKFMVYLQKENIIDESGMPKERFSAEFPKEGPSILRIQQVVRGDSAAYFCASSPNLAGASEQYFGPGTRLTVT.